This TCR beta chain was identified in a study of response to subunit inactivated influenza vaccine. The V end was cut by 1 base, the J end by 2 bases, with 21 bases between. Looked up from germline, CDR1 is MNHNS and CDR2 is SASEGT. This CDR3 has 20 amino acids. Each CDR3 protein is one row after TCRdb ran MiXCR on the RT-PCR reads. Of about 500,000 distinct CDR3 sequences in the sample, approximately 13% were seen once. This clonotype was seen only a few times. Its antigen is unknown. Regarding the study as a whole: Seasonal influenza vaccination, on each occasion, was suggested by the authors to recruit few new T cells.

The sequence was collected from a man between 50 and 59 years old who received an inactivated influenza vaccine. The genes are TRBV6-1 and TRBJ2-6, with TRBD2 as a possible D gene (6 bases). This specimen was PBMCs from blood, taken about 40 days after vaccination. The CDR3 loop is CASSEGWWRDLRPGANVLTF. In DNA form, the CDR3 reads TGTGCCAGCAGTGAAGGGTGGTGGAGGGACCTTCGCCCTGGGGCCAACGTCCTGACTTTC.